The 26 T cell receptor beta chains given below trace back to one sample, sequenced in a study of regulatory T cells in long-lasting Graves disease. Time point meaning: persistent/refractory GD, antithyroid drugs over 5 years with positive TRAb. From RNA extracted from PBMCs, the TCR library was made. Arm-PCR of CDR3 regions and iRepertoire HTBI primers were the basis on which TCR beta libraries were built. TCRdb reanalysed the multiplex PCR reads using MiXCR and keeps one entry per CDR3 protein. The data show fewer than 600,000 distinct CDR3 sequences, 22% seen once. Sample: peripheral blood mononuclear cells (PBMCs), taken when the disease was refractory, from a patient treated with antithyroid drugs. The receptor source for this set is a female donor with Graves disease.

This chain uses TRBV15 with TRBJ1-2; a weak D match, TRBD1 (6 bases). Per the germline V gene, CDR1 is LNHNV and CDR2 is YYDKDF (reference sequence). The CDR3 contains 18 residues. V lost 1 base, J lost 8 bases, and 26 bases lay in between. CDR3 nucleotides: TGTGCCACCAGCAGAGGGGTCGTCTATAAGCGGGGGCAGAGGGGCTACACCTTC. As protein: CATSRGVVYKRGQRGYTF.

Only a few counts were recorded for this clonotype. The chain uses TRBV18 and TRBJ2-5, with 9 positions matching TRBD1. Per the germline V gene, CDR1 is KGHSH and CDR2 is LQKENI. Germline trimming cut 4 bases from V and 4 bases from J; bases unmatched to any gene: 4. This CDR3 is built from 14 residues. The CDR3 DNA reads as TGTGCCAGCTCACGGGACAGGGTTGGAGAGACCCAGTACTTC. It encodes CASSRDRVGETQYF.

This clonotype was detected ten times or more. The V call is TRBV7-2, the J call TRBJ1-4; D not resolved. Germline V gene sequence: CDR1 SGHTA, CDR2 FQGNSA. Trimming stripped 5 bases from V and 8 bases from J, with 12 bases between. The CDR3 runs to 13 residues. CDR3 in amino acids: CASSQSTREKLFF. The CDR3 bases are TGTGCCAGCAGCCAGAGTACCAGGGAAAAACTGTTTTTT.

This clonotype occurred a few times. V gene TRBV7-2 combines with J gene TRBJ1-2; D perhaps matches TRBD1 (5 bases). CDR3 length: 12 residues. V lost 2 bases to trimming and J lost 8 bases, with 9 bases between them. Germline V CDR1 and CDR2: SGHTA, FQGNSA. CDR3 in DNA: TGTGCCAGCAGCTTATTCGAGGGGGGCTACACCTTC. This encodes CASSLFEGGYTF.

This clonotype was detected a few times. This CDR3 is CASSIRGRGTEAFF. CDR3 sequence (DNA): TGTGCCAGTAGTATAAGGGGGCGAGGAACTGAAGCTTTCTTT. This chain connects TRBV19 to TRBJ1-1; 7 positions agree with TRBD1. This CDR3 spans 14 amino acids. The germline V gene encodes CDR1 LNHDA and CDR2 SQIVND (reference sequence). V lost 2 bases to trimming and J lost 5 bases; unmatched junction nucleotides: 5.

For the CDR3, the DNA is TGTGCCAGTACCTTCTCCAGGCGGGAGGACAAAAACATTCAGTACTTC. It is translated as CASTFSRREDKNIQYF. V usage is TRBV19 and J usage is TRBJ2-4, with TRBD2 identical over 8 bases. CDR3 length: 16 amino acids. The ends lost 7 bases at V and 3 bases at J; junction bases unmatched: 11. CDR1 and CDR2 from the germline V gene are LNHDA and SQIVND (reference sequence).

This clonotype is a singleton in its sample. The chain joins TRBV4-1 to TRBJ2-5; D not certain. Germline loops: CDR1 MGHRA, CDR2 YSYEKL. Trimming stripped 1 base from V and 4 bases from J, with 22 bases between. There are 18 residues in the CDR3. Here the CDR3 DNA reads TGCGCCAGCAGCCAAGGGTCGATACGGACCCCATACGGAGAGACCCAGTACTTC. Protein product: CASSQGSIRTPYGETQYF.

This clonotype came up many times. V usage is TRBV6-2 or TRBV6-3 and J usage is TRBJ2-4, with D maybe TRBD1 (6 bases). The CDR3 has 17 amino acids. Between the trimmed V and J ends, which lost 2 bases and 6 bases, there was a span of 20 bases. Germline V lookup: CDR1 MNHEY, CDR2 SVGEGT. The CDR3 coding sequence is TGTGCCAGCAGTTACAGTGTAGGCAGGGGAACACGAAACATTCAGTACTTC. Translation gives CASSYSVGRGTRNIQYF.

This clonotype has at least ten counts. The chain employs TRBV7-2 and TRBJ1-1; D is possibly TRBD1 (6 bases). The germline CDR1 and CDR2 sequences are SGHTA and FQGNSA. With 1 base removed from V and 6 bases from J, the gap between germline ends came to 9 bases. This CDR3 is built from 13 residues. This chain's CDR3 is CASSLEGGPEAFF. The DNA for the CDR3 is TGTGCCAGCAGCTTAGAGGGGGGGCCTGAAGCTTTCTTT.

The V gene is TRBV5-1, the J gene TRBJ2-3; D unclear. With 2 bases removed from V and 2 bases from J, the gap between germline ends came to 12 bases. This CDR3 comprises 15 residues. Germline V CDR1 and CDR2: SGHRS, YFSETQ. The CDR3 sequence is CASSFDALSTDTQYF. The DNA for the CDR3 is TGCGCCAGCAGCTTTGACGCGCTATCCACAGATACGCAGTATTTT.

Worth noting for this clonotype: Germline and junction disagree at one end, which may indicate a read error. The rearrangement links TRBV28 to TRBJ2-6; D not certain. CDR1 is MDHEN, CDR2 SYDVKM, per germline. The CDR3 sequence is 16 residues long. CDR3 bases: TGTGCCAGCAGCACTACCCGACAAACTGGAGCCAACGTCCTGACTTTC. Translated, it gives CASSTTRQTGANVLTF.

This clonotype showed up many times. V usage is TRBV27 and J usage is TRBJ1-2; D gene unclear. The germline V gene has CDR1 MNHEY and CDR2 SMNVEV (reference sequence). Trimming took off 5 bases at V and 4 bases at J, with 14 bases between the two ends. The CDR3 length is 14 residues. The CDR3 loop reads CASSPVPEPYGYTF. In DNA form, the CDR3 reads TGTGCCAGCAGTCCCGTGCCAGAGCCCTATGGCTACACCTTC.

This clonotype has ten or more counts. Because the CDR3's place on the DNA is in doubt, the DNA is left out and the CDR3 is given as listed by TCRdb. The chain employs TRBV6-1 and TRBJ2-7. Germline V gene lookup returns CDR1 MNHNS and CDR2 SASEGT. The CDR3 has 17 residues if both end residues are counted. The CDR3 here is CASSEVLRAVKSYEQYF.

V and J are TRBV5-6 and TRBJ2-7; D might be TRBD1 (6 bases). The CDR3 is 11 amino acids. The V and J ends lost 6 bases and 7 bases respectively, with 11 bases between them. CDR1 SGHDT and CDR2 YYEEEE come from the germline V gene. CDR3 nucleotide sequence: TGTGCCAGCAAACTTGGACAGGAGCAGTACTTC. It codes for CASKLGQEQYF.

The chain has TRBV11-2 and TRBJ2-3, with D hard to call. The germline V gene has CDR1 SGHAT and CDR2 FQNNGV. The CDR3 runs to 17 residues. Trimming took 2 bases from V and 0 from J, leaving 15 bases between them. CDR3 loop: CASSLRIRPTSTDTQYF. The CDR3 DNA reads TGTGCCAGCAGCTTAAGGATCCGTCCTACTAGCACAGATACGCAGTATTTT.

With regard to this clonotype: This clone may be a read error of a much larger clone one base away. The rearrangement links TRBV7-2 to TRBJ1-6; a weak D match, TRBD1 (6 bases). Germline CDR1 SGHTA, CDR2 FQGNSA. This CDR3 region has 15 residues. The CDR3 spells CASSLALGGNSPHHF. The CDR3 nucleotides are TGTGCCAGCAGCTTAGCGTTGGGGGGCAATTCACCCCACCACTTT.

CDR3 protein: CASSPGLAGYEQFF. Written as DNA, the CDR3 is TGTGCCAGCTCACCAGGACTAGCTGGCTATGAGCAGTTCTTC. The rearrangement links TRBV18 to TRBJ2-1; TRBD2 matches 8 bases. The germline CDR1 and CDR2 sequences are KGHSH and LQKENI. J lost 8 bases, V lost 2 bases, and 5 bases had no gene match. The length of the CDR3 is 14 residues.

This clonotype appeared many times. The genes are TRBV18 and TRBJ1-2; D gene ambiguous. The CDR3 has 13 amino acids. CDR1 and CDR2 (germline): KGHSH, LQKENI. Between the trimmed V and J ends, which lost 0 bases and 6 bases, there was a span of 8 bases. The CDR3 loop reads CASSPPTRDGYTF. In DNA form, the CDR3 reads TGTGCCAGCTCACCACCGACTAGGGATGGCTACACCTTC. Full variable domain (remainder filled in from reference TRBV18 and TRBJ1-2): NAGVMQNPRHLVRRRGQEARLRCSPMKGHSHVYWYRQLPEEGLKFMVYLQKENIIDESGMPKERFSAEFPKEGPSILRIQQVVRGDSAAYFCASSPPTRDGYTFGSGTRLTVV.

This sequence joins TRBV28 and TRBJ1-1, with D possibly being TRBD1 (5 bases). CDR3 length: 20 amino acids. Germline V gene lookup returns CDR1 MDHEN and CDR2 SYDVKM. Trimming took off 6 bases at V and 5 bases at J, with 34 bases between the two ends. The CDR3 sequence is CASSQDLGFYKGLPRTEAFF. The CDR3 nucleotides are TGTGCCAGCAGCCAAGATCTAGGCTTCTATAAGGGACTCCCGAGGACTGAAGCTTTCTTT.

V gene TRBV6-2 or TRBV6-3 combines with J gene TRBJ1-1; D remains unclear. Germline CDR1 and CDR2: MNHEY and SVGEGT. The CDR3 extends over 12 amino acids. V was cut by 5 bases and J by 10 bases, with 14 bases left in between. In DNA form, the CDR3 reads TGTGCCAGCAGTCGAAGGGCCCTACCAGCTTTCTTT. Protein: CASSRRALPAFF.

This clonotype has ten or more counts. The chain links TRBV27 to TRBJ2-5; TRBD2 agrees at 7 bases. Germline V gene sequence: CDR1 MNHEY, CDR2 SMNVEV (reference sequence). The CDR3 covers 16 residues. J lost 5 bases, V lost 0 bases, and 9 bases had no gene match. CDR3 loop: CASSLSRAGWEETQYF. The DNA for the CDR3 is TGTGCCAGCAGTTTATCGCGAGCGGGATGGGAGGAGACCCAGTACTTC.

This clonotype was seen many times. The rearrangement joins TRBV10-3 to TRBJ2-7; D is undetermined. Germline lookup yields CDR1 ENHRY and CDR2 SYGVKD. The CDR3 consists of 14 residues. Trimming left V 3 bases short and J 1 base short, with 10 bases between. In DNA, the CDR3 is TGTGCCATCAGTGACCAGGACGGTTCCTACGAGCAGTACTTC. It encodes CAISDQDGSYEQYF.

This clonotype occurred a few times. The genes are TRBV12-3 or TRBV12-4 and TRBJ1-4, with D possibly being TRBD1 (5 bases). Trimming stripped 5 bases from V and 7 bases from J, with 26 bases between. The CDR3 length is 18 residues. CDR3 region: CASSTGFSGLTGGEKLFF. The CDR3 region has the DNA TGTGCCAGCAGTACCGGATTCAGCGGGCTTACCGGGGGTGAAAAACTGTTTTTT.

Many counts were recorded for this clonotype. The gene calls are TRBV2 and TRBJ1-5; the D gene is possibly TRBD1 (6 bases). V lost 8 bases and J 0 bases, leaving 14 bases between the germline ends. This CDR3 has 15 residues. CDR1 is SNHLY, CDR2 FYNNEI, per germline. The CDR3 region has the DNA TGTGCCAGCGCTCGAGGGGGGTTTAGCAATCAGCCCCAGCATTTT. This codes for CASARGGFSNQPQHF. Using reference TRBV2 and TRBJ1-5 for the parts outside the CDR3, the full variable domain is EPEVTQTPSHQVTQMGQEVILRCVPISNHLYFYWYRQILGQKVEFLVSFYNNEISEKSEIFDDQFSVERPDGSNFTLKIRSTKLEDSAMYFCASARGGFSNQPQHFGDGTRLSIL.

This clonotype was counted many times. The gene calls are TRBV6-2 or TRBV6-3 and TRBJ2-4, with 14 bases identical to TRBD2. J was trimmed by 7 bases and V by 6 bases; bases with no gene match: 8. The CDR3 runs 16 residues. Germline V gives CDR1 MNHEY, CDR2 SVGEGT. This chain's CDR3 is CASRRLAGGVRNIQYF. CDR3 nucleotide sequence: TGTGCCAGCAGAAGACTAGCGGGGGGGGTAAGGAACATTCAGTACTTC.

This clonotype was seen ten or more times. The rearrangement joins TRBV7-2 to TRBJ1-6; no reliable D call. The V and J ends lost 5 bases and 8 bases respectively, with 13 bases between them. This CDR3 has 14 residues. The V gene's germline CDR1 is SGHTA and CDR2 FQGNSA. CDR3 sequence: CASSLPPGDSPLHF. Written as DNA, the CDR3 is TGTGCCAGCAGCCTCCCACCCGGGGATTCACCCCTCCACTTT.